A selection of T cell receptor beta chains follows, all from one sample in a study of beta chain features in type 1 diabetes. The assay was immunoSEQ multiplex PCR, and TCRdb's table has in-frame clones only and misses some. The data contain 300,000 to 400,000 clones, around 9.7% of them singletons. The sequenced material came from central memory CD4+ T cells from blood. Receptor source: a young man with type 1 diabetes. CDR3s include the opening cysteine and the closing phenylalanine or tryptophan. Fields, in order: CDR3 DNA, CDR3 protein, V gene, J gene, D gene, clone size. D genes are given only for firm matches. Clone size is shown for a subset of rows, as once, few, many or a class of expanded clone.

CDR3 DNA: TGTGCCAGCAGTCCCCGGGGAGGTGGCTCCTACGAGCAGTACTTC
CDR3 protein: CASSPRGGGSYEQYF
V gene: TRBV6-6
J gene: TRBJ2-7
D gene: .
clone size: .

CDR3 DNA: TGTGCCAGCAGCGTAGTTGGGGATATGAACACTGAAGCTTTCTTT
CDR3 protein: CASSVVGDMNTEAFF
V gene: TRBV9
J gene: TRBJ1-1
D gene: .
clone size: .

CDR3 DNA: TGTGCCAGCAGCAAAGGGCGAGCGGGGTCAGATACGCAGTATTTT
CDR3 protein: CASSKGRAGSDTQYF
V gene: TRBV21-1
J gene: TRBJ2-3
D gene: .
clone size: few

CDR3 DNA: TGTGCCAGCTCCGAGCCCCCCGGCGGCAATCAGCCCCAGCATTTT
CDR3 protein: CASSEPPGGNQPQHF
V gene: TRBV28
J gene: TRBJ1-5
D gene: .
clone size: .

CDR3 DNA: TGTGCCAGCAGCGGACTAGCGGGGACCGGGGAGCTGTTTTTT
CDR3 protein: CASSGLAGTGELFF
V gene: TRBV13
J gene: TRBJ2-2
D gene: TRBD2
clone size: few

CDR3 DNA: TGTGCCAGCAGCTTAGAGAGCGGGGCTTTCTTT
CDR3 protein: CASSLESGAFF
V gene: TRBV7-9
J gene: TRBJ1-1
D gene: .
clone size: .

CDR3 DNA: TGTGCCAGCAGCGTACGACGAGGGACTGAAGATACGCAGTATTTT
CDR3 protein: CASSVRRGTEDTQYF
V gene: TRBV7-9
J gene: TRBJ2-3
D gene: .
clone size: .

CDR3 DNA: TGCGCCAGCAGGGAAAGGACTAGCTTTACAGATACGCAGTATTTT
CDR3 protein: CASRERTSFTDTQYF
V gene: TRBV5-1
J gene: TRBJ2-3
D gene: TRBD2
clone size: few

CDR3 DNA: TGCAGTGCCCCTCTAGATACGCAGTATTTT
CDR3 protein: CSAPLDTQYF
V gene: TRBV20-1
J gene: TRBJ2-3
D gene: .
clone size: few

CDR3 DNA: TGTGCCAGCAGCCCGACAGGGGGCCCCTACGAGCAGTACTTC
CDR3 protein: CASSPTGGPYEQYF
V gene: TRBV7-2
J gene: TRBJ2-7
D gene: TRBD1
clone size: few

CDR3 DNA: TGTGCCAGCAGCCGGGGACAGCTGGAGACCCAGTACTTC
CDR3 protein: CASSRGQLETQYF
V gene: TRBV7-7
J gene: TRBJ2-5
D gene: TRBD1
clone size: .